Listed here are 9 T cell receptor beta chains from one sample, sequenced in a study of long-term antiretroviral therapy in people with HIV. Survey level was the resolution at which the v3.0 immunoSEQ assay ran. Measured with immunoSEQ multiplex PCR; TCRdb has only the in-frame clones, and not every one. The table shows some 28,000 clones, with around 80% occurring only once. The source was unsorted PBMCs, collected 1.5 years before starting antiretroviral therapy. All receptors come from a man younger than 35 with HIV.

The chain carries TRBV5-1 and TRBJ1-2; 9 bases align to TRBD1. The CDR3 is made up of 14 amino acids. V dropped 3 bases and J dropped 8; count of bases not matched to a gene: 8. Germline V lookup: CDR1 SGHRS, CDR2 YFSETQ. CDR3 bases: TGCGCCAGCAGCTCGTTCACAGGGGGCCGAGGCTACACCTTC. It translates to CASSSFTGGRGYTF.

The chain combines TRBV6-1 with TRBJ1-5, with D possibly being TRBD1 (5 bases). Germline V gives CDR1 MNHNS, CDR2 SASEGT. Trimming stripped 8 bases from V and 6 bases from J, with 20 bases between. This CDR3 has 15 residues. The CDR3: CASGIAQGWSQPQHF. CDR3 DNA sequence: TGTGCCAGCGGGATAGCTCAGGGCTGGAGTCAGCCCCAGCATTTT.

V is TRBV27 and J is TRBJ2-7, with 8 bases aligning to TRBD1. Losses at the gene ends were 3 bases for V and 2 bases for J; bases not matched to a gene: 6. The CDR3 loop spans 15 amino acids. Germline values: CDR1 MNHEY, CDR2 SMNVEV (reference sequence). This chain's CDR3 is CASSFQTGVTYEQYF. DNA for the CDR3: TGTGCCAGCAGTTTCCAGACAGGGGTTACCTACGAGCAGTACTTC.

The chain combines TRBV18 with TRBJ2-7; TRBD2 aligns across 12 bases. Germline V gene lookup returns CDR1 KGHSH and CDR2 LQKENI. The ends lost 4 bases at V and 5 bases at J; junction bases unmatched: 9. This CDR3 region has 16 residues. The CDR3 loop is CASSRVTSGSPHEQYF. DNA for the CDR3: TGTGCCAGCTCACGAGTGACTAGCGGGAGCCCCCACGAGCAGTACTTC.

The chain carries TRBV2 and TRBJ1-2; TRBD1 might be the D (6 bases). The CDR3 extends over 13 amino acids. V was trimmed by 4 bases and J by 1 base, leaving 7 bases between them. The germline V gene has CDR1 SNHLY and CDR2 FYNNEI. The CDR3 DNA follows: TGTGCCAGCAGTGGGACAGATAACTATGGCTACACCTTC. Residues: CASSGTDNYGYTF. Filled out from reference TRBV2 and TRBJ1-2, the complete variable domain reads EPEVTQTPSHQVTQMGQEVILRCVPISNHLYFYWYRQILGQKVEFLVSFYNNEISEKSEIFDDQFSVERPDGSNFTLKIRSTKLEDSAMYFCASSGTDNYGYTFGSGTRLTVV.

CDR3 DNA: TGCGCCAGCAGCCAAGCTCTCCAGGTCTCCCCTCAGCCCCAGCATTTT. This gives the protein CASSQALQVSPQPQHF. The V and J genes are TRBV4-1 and TRBJ1-5; D is undetermined. Germline CDR1 MGHRA, CDR2 YSYEKL. The CDR3 length is 16 residues. V was trimmed by 1 base and J by 6 bases, leaving 16 bases between them.

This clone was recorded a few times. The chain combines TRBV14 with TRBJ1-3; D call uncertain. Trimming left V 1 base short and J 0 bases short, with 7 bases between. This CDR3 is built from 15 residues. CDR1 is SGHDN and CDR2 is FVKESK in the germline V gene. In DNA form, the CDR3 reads TGTGCCAGCAGCCAAGGGGTGGTCTCTGGAAACACCATATATTTT. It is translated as CASSQGVVSGNTIYF.

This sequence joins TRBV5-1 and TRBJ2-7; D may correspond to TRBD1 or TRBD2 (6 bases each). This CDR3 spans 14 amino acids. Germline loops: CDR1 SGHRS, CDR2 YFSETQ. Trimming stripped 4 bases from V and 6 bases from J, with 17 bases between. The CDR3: CASSPGGGGSEQYF. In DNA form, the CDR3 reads TGCGCCAGCAGCCCCGGTGGAGGGGGGAGCGAGCAGTACTTC.

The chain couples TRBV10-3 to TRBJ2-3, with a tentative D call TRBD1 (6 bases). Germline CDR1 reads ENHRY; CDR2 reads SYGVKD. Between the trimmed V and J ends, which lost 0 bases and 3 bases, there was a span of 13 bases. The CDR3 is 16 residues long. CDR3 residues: CAISESSVRGTDTQYF. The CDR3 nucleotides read TGTGCCATCAGTGAGTCGAGCGTTAGGGGGACAGATACGCAGTATTTT.